The 8 T cell receptor beta chains below were found in one sample sequenced in a study of identical twins. MiXCR, run by TCRdb on the 5' RACE reads, gives a single entry per CDR3 protein. The data show 550,000 to 700,000 distinct CDR3 sequences, 9% to 10% seen once. The sample was also linked to a second study, of yellow fever vaccine responses in identical twins.

The sequenced sample consisted of PBMCs. Receptors were obtained from a young woman in good health.

This clonotype was found many times. The chain employs TRBV6-1 and TRBJ1-2; D is possibly TRBD1 (6 bases). This CDR3 has 14 amino acids. V was pared by 3 bases and J by 4 bases, with 12 bases between. Germline V gene lookup returns CDR1 MNHNS and CDR2 SASEGT. The CDR3 nucleotides are TGTGCCAGCAGTGAGGGGGGACAACTCTATGGCTACACCTTC. Translated: CASSEGGQLYGYTF.

The CDR3 DNA sequence: TGTGCCAGCAGCTTCGGGACAGGGATAAGAACCGGGGAGCTGTTTTTT. As protein: CASSFGTGIRTGELFF. The chain joins TRBV7-2 to TRBJ2-2; 9 positions match TRBD1. The ends lost 3 bases at V and 5 bases at J; junction bases unmatched: 7. The germline gives CDR1 SGHTA, CDR2 FQGNSA. The CDR3 is 16 amino acids.

This clonotype was detected ten times or more. DNA for the CDR3: TGTGCCAGCAGCCAGCCCGGAAGCTCCTACAATGAGCAGTTCTTC. Translated: CASSQPGSSYNEQFF. The chain recombines TRBV4-2 with TRBJ2-1; no firm D call. V was clipped by 3 bases and J by 0 bases, with 9 bases between them. Germline V gene lookup returns CDR1 LGHNA and CDR2 YNFKEQ. This CDR3 has 15 residues.

The chain carries TRBV4-2 and TRBJ1-6, with 7 bases that match TRBD1. Per the germline V gene, CDR1 is LGHNA and CDR2 is YNFKEQ. The CDR3 loop spans 15 amino acids. The J segment lost 5 bases and the V segment lost 1 base, leaving 2 bases of the junction unmatched. CDR3 residues: CASSQAGTDNSPLHF. CDR3 nucleotides: TGTGCCAGCAGCCAAGCCGGGACAGATAATTCACCCCTCCACTTT.

There are a few counts of this clonotype. V usage is TRBV6-4 and J usage is TRBJ2-3, with TRBD2 matching over 8 bases. The germline CDR1 and CDR2 sequences are MRHNA and SNTAGT. The CDR3 runs 15 residues. V shed 2 bases and J 5 bases; nucleotides not matched to a gene: 6. CDR3 sequence reads: CASSDLAGEKDTQYF. DNA for the CDR3: TGTGCCAGCAGTGACCTAGCGGGCGAAAAAGATACGCAGTATTTT.

This clonotype was counted many times. The chain uses TRBV2 and TRBJ1-6; D may be TRBD1 (6 bases). Trimming shortened V by 8 bases and J by 8 bases, and 16 bases separated the two germline ends. The CDR3 runs to 14 residues. CDR1 and CDR2 from the germline V gene are SNHLY and FYNNEI. Here the CDR3 DNA reads TGTGCCAGCGCACCCCGGGACACCGATTCACCCCTCCACTTT. The encoded protein is CASAPRDTDSPLHF.

This chain uses TRBV11-3 with TRBJ2-1, with 8 bases aligning to TRBD2. J lost 5 bases, V lost 2 bases, and 8 bases had no gene match. The length of the CDR3 is 16 residues. The germline V gene encodes CDR1 SGHNT and CDR2 YENEEA. The DNA for the CDR3 is TGTGCCAGCAGCTTATACGGGGGGGCCATAAACAATGAGCAGTTCTTC. It codes for CASSLYGGAINNEQFF.

The chain joins TRBV11-2 to TRBJ2-7; no definite D call. V was clipped by 0 bases and J by 2 bases, with 17 bases between them. CDR3 length equals 17 residues. Germline lookup yields CDR1 SGHAT and CDR2 FQNNGV. CDR3 amino acids: CASSLERSASPTYEQYF. DNA of the CDR3: TGTGCCAGCAGCTTAGAACGCTCAGCCTCCCCAACCTACGAGCAGTACTTC.